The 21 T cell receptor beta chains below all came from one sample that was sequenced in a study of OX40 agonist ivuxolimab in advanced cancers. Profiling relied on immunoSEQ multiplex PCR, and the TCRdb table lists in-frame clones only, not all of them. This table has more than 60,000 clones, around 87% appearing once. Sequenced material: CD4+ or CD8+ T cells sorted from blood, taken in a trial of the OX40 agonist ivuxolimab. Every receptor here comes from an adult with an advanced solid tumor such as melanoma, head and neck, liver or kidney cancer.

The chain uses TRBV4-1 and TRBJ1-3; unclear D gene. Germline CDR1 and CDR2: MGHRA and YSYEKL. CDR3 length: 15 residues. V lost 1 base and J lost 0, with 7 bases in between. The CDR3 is CASSQGTSSGNTIYF. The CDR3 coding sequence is TGCGCCAGCAGCCAAGGCACCAGCTCTGGAAACACCATATATTTT.

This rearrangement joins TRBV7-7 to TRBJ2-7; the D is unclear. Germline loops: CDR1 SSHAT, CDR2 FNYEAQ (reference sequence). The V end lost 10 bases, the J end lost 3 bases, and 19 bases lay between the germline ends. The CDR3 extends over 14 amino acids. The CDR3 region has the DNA TGTGCCACCAATGTCCGGGTCCCAATCTACGAGCAGTACTTC. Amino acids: CATNVRVPIYEQYF.

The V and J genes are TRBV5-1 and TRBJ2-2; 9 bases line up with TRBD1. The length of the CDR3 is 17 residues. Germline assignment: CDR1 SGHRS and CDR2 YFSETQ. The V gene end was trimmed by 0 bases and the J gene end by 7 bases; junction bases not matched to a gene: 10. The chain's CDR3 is CASSLERTGAQRGELFF. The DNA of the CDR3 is TGCGCCAGCAGCTTGGAAAGGACAGGGGCTCAACGCGGGGAGCTGTTTTTT. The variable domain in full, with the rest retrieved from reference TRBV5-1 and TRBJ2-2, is KAGVTQTPRYLIKTRGQQVTLSCSPISGHRSVSWYQQTPGQGLQFLFEYFSETQRNKGNFPGRFSGRQFSNSRSEMNVSTLELGDSALYLCASSLERTGAQRGELFFGEGSRLTVL.

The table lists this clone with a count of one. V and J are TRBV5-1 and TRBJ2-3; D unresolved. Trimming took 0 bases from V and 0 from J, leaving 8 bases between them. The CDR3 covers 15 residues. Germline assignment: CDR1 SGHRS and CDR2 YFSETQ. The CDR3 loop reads CASSLAIGSTDTQYF. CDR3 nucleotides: TGCGCCAGCAGCTTGGCCATAGGAAGCACAGATACGCAGTATTTT.

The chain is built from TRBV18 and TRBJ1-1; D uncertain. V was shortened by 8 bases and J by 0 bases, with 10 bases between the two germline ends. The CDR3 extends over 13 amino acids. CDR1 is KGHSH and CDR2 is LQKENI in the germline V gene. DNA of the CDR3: TGTGCCAGCCTCGCGGTGATGAACACTGAAGCTTTCTTT. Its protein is CASLAVMNTEAFF.

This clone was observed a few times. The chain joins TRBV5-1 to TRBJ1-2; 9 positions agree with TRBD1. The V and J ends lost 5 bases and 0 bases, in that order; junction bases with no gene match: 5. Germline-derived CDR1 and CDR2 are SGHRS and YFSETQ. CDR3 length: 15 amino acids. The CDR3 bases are TGCGCCAGCAGTTTTGGGGACAGGGCTAACTATGGCTACACCTTC. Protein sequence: CASSFGDRANYGYTF.

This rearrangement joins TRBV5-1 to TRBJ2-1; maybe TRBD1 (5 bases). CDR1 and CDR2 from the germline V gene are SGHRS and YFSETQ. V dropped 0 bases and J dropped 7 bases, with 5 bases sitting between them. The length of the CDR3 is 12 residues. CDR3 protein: CASSLEGNEQFF. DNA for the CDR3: TGCGCCAGCAGCTTGGAGGGGAATGAGCAGTTCTTC. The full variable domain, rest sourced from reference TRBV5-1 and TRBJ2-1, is KAGVTQTPRYLIKTRGQQVTLSCSPISGHRSVSWYQQTPGQGLQFLFEYFSETQRNKGNFPGRFSGRQFSNSRSEMNVSTLELGDSALYLCASSLEGNEQFFGPGTRLTVL.

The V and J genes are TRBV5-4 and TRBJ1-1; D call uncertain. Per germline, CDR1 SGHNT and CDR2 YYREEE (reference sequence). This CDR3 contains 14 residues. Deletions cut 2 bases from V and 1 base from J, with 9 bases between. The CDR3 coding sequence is TGTGCCAGCAGCTTAGGAGGTAAGAACACTGAAGCTTTCTTT. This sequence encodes CASSLGGKNTEAFF.

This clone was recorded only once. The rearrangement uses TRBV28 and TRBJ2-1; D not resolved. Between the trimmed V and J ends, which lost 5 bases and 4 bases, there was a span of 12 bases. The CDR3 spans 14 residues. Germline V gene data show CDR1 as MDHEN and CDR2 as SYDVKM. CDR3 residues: CASSLSLGYNEQFF. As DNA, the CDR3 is TGTGCCAGCAGTCTCTCTTTGGGGTACAATGAGCAGTTCTTC.

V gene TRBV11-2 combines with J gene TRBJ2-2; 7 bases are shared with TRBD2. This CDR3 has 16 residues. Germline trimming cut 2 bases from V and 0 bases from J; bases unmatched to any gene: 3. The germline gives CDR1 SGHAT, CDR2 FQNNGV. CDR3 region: CASSLNAGANTGELFF. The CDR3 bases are TGTGCCAGCAGCTTAAATGCGGGAGCGAACACCGGGGAGCTGTTTTTT.

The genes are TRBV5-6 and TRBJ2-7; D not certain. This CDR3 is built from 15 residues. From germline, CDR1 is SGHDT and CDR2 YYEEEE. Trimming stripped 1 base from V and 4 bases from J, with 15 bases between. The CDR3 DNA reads TGTGCCAGCAGCTTGAGGGCCACTGGAAGTTACGAGCAGTACTTC. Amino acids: CASSLRATGSYEQYF. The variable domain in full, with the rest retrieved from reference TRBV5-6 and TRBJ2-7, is DAGVTQSPTHLIKTRGQQVTLRCSPKSGHDTVSWYQQALGQGPQFIFQYYEEEERQRGNFPDRFSGHQFPNYSSELNVNALLLGDSALYLCASSLRATGSYEQYFGPGTRLTVT.

In DNA form, the CDR3 reads TGTGCCAGCCTACAGAATGGGAACACTGAAGCTTTCTTT. Its protein product is CASLQNGNTEAFF. The chain combines TRBV18 with TRBJ1-1; D gene uncertain. Trimming left V 8 bases short and J 1 base short, with 11 bases between. The germline V gene has CDR1 KGHSH and CDR2 LQKENI. This CDR3 is 13 amino acids long.

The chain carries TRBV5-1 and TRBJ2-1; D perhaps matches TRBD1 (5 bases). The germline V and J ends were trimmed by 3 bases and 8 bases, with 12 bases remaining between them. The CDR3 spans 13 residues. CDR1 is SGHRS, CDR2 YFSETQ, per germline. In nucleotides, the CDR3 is TGCGCCAGCAGCTCGCAGGGTGGGCATGAGCAGTTCTTC. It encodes CASSSQGGHEQFF. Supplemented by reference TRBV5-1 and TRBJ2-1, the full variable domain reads KAGVTQTPRYLIKTRGQQVTLSCSPISGHRSVSWYQQTPGQGLQFLFEYFSETQRNKGNFPGRFSGRQFSNSRSEMNVSTLELGDSALYLCASSSQGGHEQFFGPGTRLTVL.

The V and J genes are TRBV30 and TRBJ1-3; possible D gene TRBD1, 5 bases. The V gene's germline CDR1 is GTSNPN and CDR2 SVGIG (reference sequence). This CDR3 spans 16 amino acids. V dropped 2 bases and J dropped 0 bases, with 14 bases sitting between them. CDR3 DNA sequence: TGTGCCTGGAGTCCCCCGGGGGGAAGCTCTGGAAACACCATATATTTT. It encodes CAWSPPGGSSGNTIYF. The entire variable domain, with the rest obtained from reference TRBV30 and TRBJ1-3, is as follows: SQTIHQWPATLVQPVGSPLSLECTVEGTSNPNLYWYRQAAGRGLQLLFYSVGIGQISSEVPQNLSASRPQDRQFILSSKKLLLSDSGFYLCAWSPPGGSSGNTIYFGEGSWLTVV.

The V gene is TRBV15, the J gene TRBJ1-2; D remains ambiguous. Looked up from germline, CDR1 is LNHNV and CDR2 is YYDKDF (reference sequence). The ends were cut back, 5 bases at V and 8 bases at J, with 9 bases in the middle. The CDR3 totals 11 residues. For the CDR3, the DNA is TGTGCCACCAGCGAAAGTGGAGGCTACACCTTC. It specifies CATSESGGYTF.

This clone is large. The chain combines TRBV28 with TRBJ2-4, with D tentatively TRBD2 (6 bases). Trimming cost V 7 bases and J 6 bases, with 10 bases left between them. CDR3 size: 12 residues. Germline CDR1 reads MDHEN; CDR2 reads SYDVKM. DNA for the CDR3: TGTGCCAGCACGGCGGGGTCAAACATTCAGTACTTC. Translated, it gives CASTAGSNIQYF.

CDR3 DNA sequence: TGTGCCAGCAGCGCATTCCGCTGGACTAGCTCCGGAGAGACCCAGTACTTC. It codes for CASSAFRWTSSGETQYF. V usage is TRBV11-2 and J usage is TRBJ2-5; 8 bases match TRBD2. Trimming removed 5 bases from V and 4 bases from J; junction bases left unmatched: 15. The CDR3 sequence is 17 residues long. Germline CDR1 is SGHAT and CDR2 is FQNNGV.

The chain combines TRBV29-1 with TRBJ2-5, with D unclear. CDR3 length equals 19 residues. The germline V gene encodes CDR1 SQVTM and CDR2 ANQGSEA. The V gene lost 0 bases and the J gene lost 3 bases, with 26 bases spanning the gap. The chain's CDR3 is CSVEEPWSSTVRTKETQYF. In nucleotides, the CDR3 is TGCAGCGTTGAAGAACCATGGTCATCCACCGTCCGTACAAAAGAGACCCAGTACTTC.

CDR3 residues: CASSLAQGKGYTF. In DNA, the CDR3 is TGCGCCAGCAGCTTGGCTCAGGGAAAAGGCTACACCTTC. The chain links TRBV5-1 to TRBJ1-2; tentative D call: TRBD1 (5 bases). This CDR3 region has 13 residues. CDR1 and CDR2 from the germline V gene are SGHRS and YFSETQ. V lost 0 bases and J lost 8, with 11 bases in between.

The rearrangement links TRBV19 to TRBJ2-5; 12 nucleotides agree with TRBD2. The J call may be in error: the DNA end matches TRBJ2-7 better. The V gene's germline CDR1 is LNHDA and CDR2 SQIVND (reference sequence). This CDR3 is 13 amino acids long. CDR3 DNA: TGTGCCAGTCGGACTAGCGGGGCCTACGAGCAGTACTTC. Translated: CASRTSGAYEQYF.

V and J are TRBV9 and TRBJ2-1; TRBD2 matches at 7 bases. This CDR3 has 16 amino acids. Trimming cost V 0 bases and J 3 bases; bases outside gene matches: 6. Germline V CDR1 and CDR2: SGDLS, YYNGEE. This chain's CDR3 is CASSVVSSGYYNEQFF. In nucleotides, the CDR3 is TGTGCCAGCAGCGTAGTGTCTAGCGGATACTACAATGAGCAGTTCTTC.